The rows below give T cell receptor beta chains drawn from one sample of a study of T cell responses to AZD1222 COVID-19 vaccine. Measured with immunoSEQ multiplex PCR; TCRdb has only the in-frame clones, and not every one. The data show fewer than 110,000 clones, with approximately 89% seen just once and approximately 22% held by the top ten. Material: peripheral blood, obtained on day 0 of AZD1222 vaccination. The receptors here all came from an adult in good health. CDR3s include the opening cysteine and the closing phenylalanine or tryptophan. The order of the fields is V gene, D gene, J gene, clone size, CDR3 DNA, CDR3 protein. A D gene is named only where the DNA matches it firmly. The size field is filled for only some rows; it gives once, few, many or a size class.

V gene: TRBV5-1; D gene: .; J gene: TRBJ1-6; clone size: .; CDR3 DNA: TGCGCCAGCAGCTTGGACCCAGGGAAAGCGAGTTCACCCCTCCACTTT; CDR3 protein: CASSLDPGKASSPLHF
V gene: TRBV10-3; D gene: .; J gene: TRBJ2-3; clone size: .; CDR3 DNA: TGTGCCACCTTCGAGCCCGGGGGCCCAGATACGCAGTATTTT; CDR3 protein: CATFEPGGPDTQYF
V gene: TRBV21-1; D gene: .; J gene: TRBJ2-1; clone size: .; CDR3 DNA: TGTGCCAGCAGCAATTTTCCGGATCTCGGTAAGCAGTTCTTC; CDR3 protein: CASSNFPDLGKQFF
V gene: TRBV3-1/TRBV3-2; D gene: .; J gene: TRBJ1-1; clone size: .; CDR3 DNA: TGTGCCAGCAGCCAAGATCTAAGTTCTCTCGAAGCTTTCTTT; CDR3 protein: CASSQDLSSLEAFF
V gene: TRBV7-2; D gene: .; J gene: TRBJ1-3; clone size: .; CDR3 DNA: TGTGCCAGCAGCTTAGGGCCTAGCCCTGGAAACACCATATATTTT; CDR3 protein: CASSLGPSPGNTIYF
V gene: TRBV29-1; D gene: TRBD1; J gene: TRBJ1-1; clone size: .; CDR3 DNA: TGCAGCGTTGAGGAGGACAGGGGCACTGAAGCTTTCTTT; CDR3 protein: CSVEEDRGTEAFF
V gene: TRBV7-2; D gene: .; J gene: TRBJ2-7; clone size: .; CDR3 DNA: TGTGCCAGCAGCTCCTCCCTAGCACTCCCCTACGAGCAGTACTTC; CDR3 protein: CASSSSLALPYEQYF
V gene: TRBV18; D gene: .; J gene: TRBJ1-2; clone size: .; CDR3 DNA: TGTGCCAGCTCACCAGAGGGAGGACTTTATGGCTACACCTTC; CDR3 protein: CASSPEGGLYGYTF
V gene: TRBV7-2; D gene: .; J gene: TRBJ1-2; clone size: .; CDR3 DNA: TGTGCCAGCAGCTTAGGTACAGGGTTGATGGGCTATGGCTACACCTTC; CDR3 protein: CASSLGTGLMGYGYTF
V gene: TRBV4-1; D gene: TRBD2; J gene: TRBJ2-3; clone size: few; CDR3 DNA: TGCGCCAGCAGCCAGGCCCCCGGGGGGGTGGAAGATACGCAGTATTTT; CDR3 protein: CASSQAPGGVEDTQYF
V gene: TRBV29-1; D gene: TRBD2; J gene: TRBJ2-7; clone size: .; CDR3 DNA: TGCAGCGTTGAGGGGGGGACTAGCGGAGACTACGAGCAGTACTTC; CDR3 protein: CSVEGGTSGDYEQYF
V gene: TRBV5-1; D gene: TRBD1; J gene: TRBJ2-7; clone size: medium-sized; CDR3 DNA: TGCGCCAGCAGCACCGGGACAGACTCTAGGGGCGAGCAGTACTTC; CDR3 protein: CASSTGTDSRGEQYF
V gene: TRBV3-1/TRBV3-2; D gene: .; J gene: TRBJ2-1; clone size: .; CDR3 DNA: TGTGCCAGCAGCCAACGGGGGTGGGATGAGCAGTTCTTC; CDR3 protein: CASSQRGWDEQFF
V gene: TRBV18; D gene: .; J gene: TRBJ2-5; clone size: .; CDR3 DNA: TGTGCCAGCTCGAGGAGACAGGGAGGTCAGGAGACCCAGTACTTC; CDR3 protein: CASSRRQGGQETQYF
V gene: TRBV27; D gene: TRBD2; J gene: TRBJ2-2; clone size: .; CDR3 DNA: TGTGCCAGCAGTTTAGGTATCCGGGCTAGCGGGGGCGCGAACACCGGGGAGCTGTTTTTT; CDR3 protein: CASSLGIRASGGANTGELFF
V gene: TRBV25-1; D gene: .; J gene: TRBJ1-6; clone size: .; CDR3 DNA: TGTGCCAGCATTGCAGGGGATAATTCACCCCTCCACTTT; CDR3 protein: CASIAGDNSPLHF
V gene: TRBV5-6; D gene: .; J gene: TRBJ2-7; clone size: .; CDR3 DNA: TGTGCCAGCACCCGCAGCCCCTACGAGCAGTACTTC; CDR3 protein: CASTRSPYEQYF
V gene: TRBV7-2; D gene: TRBD2; J gene: TRBJ2-3; clone size: .; CDR3 DNA: TGTGCCAGCAGCGTAGGACTAGCGGGGGGAGGTACGCAGTATTTT; CDR3 protein: CASSVGLAGGGTQYF
V gene: TRBV11-2; D gene: .; J gene: TRBJ1-1; clone size: .; CDR3 DNA: TGTGCCAGCAACCAACGCCTGAACACTGAAGCTTTCTTT; CDR3 protein: CASNQRLNTEAFF
V gene: TRBV28; D gene: TRBD1; J gene: TRBJ1-3; clone size: .; CDR3 DNA: TGTGCCAGCAGTACAGGGGTTGGGGACACCATATATTTT; CDR3 protein: CASSTGVGDTIYF
V gene: TRBV15; D gene: TRBD2; J gene: TRBJ2-3; clone size: .; CDR3 DNA: TGTGCCACCAGCAGAGAACGAGTGCGGAGCGCGGGAGTAGCAGATACGCAGTATTTT; CDR3 protein: CATSRERVRSAGVADTQYF
V gene: TRBV10-2; D gene: .; J gene: TRBJ1-2; clone size: .; CDR3 DNA: TGCGCCAGCAGTGAGTCGGGGAGGCACTATGGCTACACCTTC; CDR3 protein: CASSESGRHYGYTF
V gene: TRBV19; D gene: TRBD1; J gene: TRBJ2-7; clone size: .; CDR3 DNA: TGTGCCAGTGGATACAACAGGGGCGAGCAGTACTTC; CDR3 protein: CASGYNRGEQYF
V gene: TRBV9; D gene: .; J gene: TRBJ1-6; clone size: .; CDR3 DNA: TGTGCCAGCAGGCCAACAGGGAGTAATAATTCACCCCTCCACTTT; CDR3 protein: CASRPTGSNNSPLHF
V gene: TRBV14; D gene: TRBD1; J gene: TRBJ1-6; clone size: .; CDR3 DNA: TGTGCCAGCAGCCAAAGACAGGGAGGTAATTCACCCCTCCACTTT; CDR3 protein: CASSQRQGGNSPLHF
V gene: TRBV9; D gene: .; J gene: TRBJ1-2; clone size: .; CDR3 DNA: TGTGCCAGCAGCCCAGGGGAGGGGAACTATGGCTACACCTTC; CDR3 protein: CASSPGEGNYGYTF
V gene: TRBV2; D gene: TRBD2; J gene: TRBJ2-2; clone size: .; CDR3 DNA: TGTGCCAGCAGACTAGCGAGCGGGGAGCTGTTTTTT; CDR3 protein: CASRLASGELFF
V gene: TRBV7-2; D gene: TRBD2; J gene: TRBJ2-5; clone size: .; CDR3 DNA: TGTGCCAGCAGCTGGACTAGGGGAGAGACCCAGTACTTC; CDR3 protein: CASSWTRGETQYF
V gene: TRBV10-3; D gene: TRBD2; J gene: TRBJ2-3; clone size: .; CDR3 DNA: TGTGCCATCAGTAACTCAAAACTAGCGGGTATCGTGTTT; CDR3 protein: CAISNSKLAGIVF
V gene: TRBV24-1; D gene: .; J gene: TRBJ2-3; clone size: few; CDR3 DNA: TGTGCCACCAGTGCCGGGGGAAATACGCAGTATTTT; CDR3 protein: CATSAGGNTQYF
V gene: TRBV19; D gene: .; J gene: TRBJ1-2; clone size: .; CDR3 DNA: TGTGCCAGTAGTATCCAAGACGGATCCTATGGCTACACCTTC; CDR3 protein: CASSIQDGSYGYTF
V gene: TRBV10-3; D gene: .; J gene: TRBJ1-5; clone size: once; CDR3 DNA: TGTGCCATCAGTCGTCAGGAGAGCAATCAGCCCCAGCATTTT; CDR3 protein: CAISRQESNQPQHF
V gene: TRBV14; D gene: .; J gene: TRBJ1-2; clone size: .; CDR3 DNA: TGTGCCAGCAGCCCTTCCACAGGGAACTATGGCTACACCTTC; CDR3 protein: CASSPSTGNYGYTF
V gene: TRBV12-3/TRBV12-4; D gene: .; J gene: TRBJ2-3; clone size: .; CDR3 DNA: TGTGCCAGCAGTTTTCAGGACCCAGATACGCAGTATTTT; CDR3 protein: CASSFQDPDTQYF
V gene: TRBV4-1; D gene: .; J gene: TRBJ1-1; clone size: .; CDR3 DNA: TGCGCCAGCAGCCAAGAGGGGGAGGGCTGGGGGACTGAAGCTTTCTTT; CDR3 protein: CASSQEGEGWGTEAFF